This T cell receptor (beta chain) was found in a study of T-cell memory formation after mild COVID-19 (dated by TCRdb to 2020 to 2022). For the study in its entirety: TCR sequence clusters from the two donors were largely donor specific. T-cell clones expanding and contracting after mild COVID-19 in a couple of donors were tracked by longitudinal TCRalpha and TCRbeta repertoire sequencing. The cohort was made up of two young adult volunteers, one female and one male, who were previously healthy. The study at large found these results: The study included only two mild cases, and larger cohorts that include severe cases with pre-infection samples were judged to be necessary. Whether the second-wave clones peaking on day 37 were SARS-CoV-2 specific was not confirmed. Balanced CD4/CD8 phenotypes were observed for clones contracting from day 15 to 85, whereas a bias towards CD4+ was observed for a second wave of clones expanding from day 15 to 37. Contracting CD4+ clones were located mainly in the CM and EM memory subsets, whereas CD8+ clones were found to be enriched in EMRA. Some responding clones were detected in pre-infection memory, which suggested that pre-existing cross-reactive memory T cells had joined the SARS-CoV-2 response.

This clonotype was picked up a small number of times. Its antigen is currently not known. No base quality information exists; no much larger clone differs at one position. The instrument was an Illumina NovaSeq 6000. cDNA libraries for TCRalpha and TCRbeta were prepared by 5'RACE using constant-segment primers, with sample barcodes and unique molecular identifiers added. Trizol reagent was used to extract RNA from every sample. The libraries were amplified in two PCR steps, and the second step added a second sample barcode and Illumina TruSeq adapters. Libraries were sequenced on an Illumina NovaSeq with 2 x 150 bp paired-end reads. Processing in the source paper ran as follows. The reads were demultiplexed and collapsed into UMI-guided consensus sequences using migec v1.2.7. Using mixcr v2.1.11, UMI consensuses were aligned to TRA and TRB V and J templates and then assembled into clonotypes. A clonotype was counted as expanded or contracted only if both edgeR and NoisET called the change significant, with noise models trained on biological replicates. For edgeR calls, a false discovery rate-adjusted p below 0.01 and a log2 fold-change threshold of 1 were applied. As an exploratory analysis of dynamics, PCA with hierarchical clustering was applied to max-normalized trajectories of the 1000 most abundant clonotypes. Separately sequenced CD4+ and CD8+ repertoires were used to assign a CD4 or CD8 phenotype to each responding clone. The raw public reads went through TCRdb reprocessing: fastp at Q25, MiXCR clone calling, in-frame beta chains kept. Rows are unified per CDR3 protein, each entry keeping the most common DNA and genes. These V and J calls are TCRdb output, not the study's own analysis. This sample comprises some 150,000 distinct CDR3 sequences, around 15% of them detected only once. About 27% of the sample goes to the ten largest clones.

Per the germline V gene (reference sequence), LNHDA is the CDR1 and SQIVND is the CDR2. The CDR3 runs 12 residues from the cysteine to the phenylalanine. The DNA shown is the 36-base CDR3, in frame from base 1. Trimming costs V 1 base and J 2 bases, and their ends lie 3 bases apart. Ficoll-Paque density gradient centrifugation was used to isolate PBMCs. The V and J genes are TRBV19 and TRBJ2-7; the D gene cannot be resolved reliably. Material: PBMCs or a T cell subset sorted from them (not recorded which). The receptor comes from an adult woman who had mild COVID-19 (a few samples of this study predate the infection). The sample titles of this study are shuffled in the database, so cell type and time point are left out; the donor was told from shared clones. The DNA is as follows: TGTGCCAGTAGTATAGGCCCCTACGAGCAGTACTTC. It specifies CASSIGPYEQYF.